One and the same sample provided the 25 T cell receptor beta chains below, sequenced in a study of blood T cell repertoires in COVID-19 (dated by TCRdb to the early 2020s). Preparation of the library involved the immunoSEQ multiplex PCR assay. Imported from immuneACCESS, the table was reduced by TCRdb to in-frame sequences with V and J called. These copies leave out some clones; in studies compared against another copy, an unresolved V gene accounts for under half, and the cause of the remainder is not known. Present in this sample are hundreds of thousands of clones, 80% to 90% of which were seen just once. The ten biggest clones cover 4.3% of the sample. Sequencing was carried out using peripheral blood. The receptors derive from a woman between 25 and 40 years old with acute or convalescent COVID-19.

The chain employs TRBV5-5 and TRBJ2-3; 10 nucleotides match TRBD1. Germline V gene lookup returns CDR1 SGHKS and CDR2 YYEKEE (reference sequence). The CDR3 has 16 residues. V gave up 4 bases and J gave up 2 bases; unmatched junction bases: 7. DNA for the CDR3: TGTGCCAGCAGCCAGACAGGGGGCGGTTACACAGATACGCAGTATTTT. Translated: CASSQTGGGYTDTQYF.

The V call is TRBV9, the J call TRBJ1-1; perhaps TRBD1 as D (5 bases). Germline CDR1 SGDLS, CDR2 YYNGEE. V lost 2 bases and J lost 4, with 12 bases in between. The CDR3 runs 14 residues. This chain's CDR3 is CASSVGDRGTEAFF. CDR3 in DNA: TGTGCCAGCAGCGTTGGAGACAGAGGCACTGAAGCTTTCTTT.

The chain recombines TRBV28 with TRBJ2-1; D not certain. From germline, CDR1 is MDHEN and CDR2 SYDVKM. This CDR3 spans 12 amino acids. The V end was cut by 4 bases, the J end by 9 bases, with 10 bases between. CDR3 loop: CASSSKSGEQFF. As DNA, the CDR3 is TGTGCCAGCAGTTCGAAATCGGGTGAGCAGTTCTTC.

V and J are TRBV2 and TRBJ1-1, with TRBD1 identical over 7 bases. Per germline, CDR1 SNHLY and CDR2 FYNNEI. The CDR3 loop spans 12 amino acids. J gave up 11 bases and V 4 bases, and 7 bases lay outside the gene matches. The DNA for the CDR3 is TGTGCCAGCAGTGGAGGACAGGTTGGGGCTTTCTTT. Its translation is CASSGGQVGAFF.

The chain has TRBV7-2 and TRBJ2-4; 10 bases map to TRBD1. After removal of 2 bases from V and 8 bases from J, the junction contained 9 bases not matched to a gene. This CDR3 contains 16 residues. CDR1 SGHTA and CDR2 FQGNSA come from the germline V gene. The CDR3 nucleotides are TGTGCCAGCAGCTTACCCCGGGACAGGGGAGAGGACATTCAGTACTTC. Translated: CASSLPRDRGEDIQYF. Full variable domain (remainder filled in from reference TRBV7-2 and TRBJ2-4): GAGVSQSPSNKVTEKGKDVELRCDPISGHTALYWYRQSLGQGLEFLIYFQGNSAPDKSGLPSDRFSAERTGGSVSTLTIQRTQQEDSAVYLCASSLPRDRGEDIQYFGAGTRLSVL.

The J gene is TRBJ2-3, the V gene TRBV28, with 8 bases that match TRBD1. The germline V gene has CDR1 MDHEN and CDR2 SYDVKM. Trimming at V came to 1 base and at J to 5 bases, leaving 11 bases not matched to a gene. The CDR3 totals 17 residues. The CDR3 here is CASSLLPGQALGDTQYF. DNA for the CDR3: TGTGCCAGCAGTTTATTACCGGGACAGGCTTTGGGAGATACGCAGTATTTT.

This sequence joins TRBV30 and TRBJ2-3; 8 bases match TRBD2. The CDR3 contains 14 residues. Germline V gives CDR1 GTSNPN, CDR2 SVGIG (reference sequence). The CDR3 spells CAGRSGGSTDTQYF. CDR3 DNA sequence: TGTGCTGGTCGGAGCGGGGGAAGCACAGATACGCAGTATTTT.

The genes are TRBV7-9 and TRBJ2-5; 9 nucleotides agree with TRBD1. CDR1 is SEHNR, CDR2 FQNEAQ, per germline (reference sequence). The V gene end was trimmed by 3 bases and the J gene end by 2 bases; junction bases not matched to a gene: 4. CDR3 length: 15 residues. Here the CDR3 DNA reads TGTGCCAGCAGCTTGGGGACAGGGAGGCAAGAGACCCAGTACTTC. Its translation: CASSLGTGRQETQYF.

V is TRBV9 and J is TRBJ2-2; a weak D match, TRBD2 (7 bases). Trimming shortened V by 6 bases and J by 7 bases, and 13 bases separated the two germline ends. Germline lookup yields CDR1 SGDLS and CDR2 YYNGEE. CDR3 length equals 13 residues. CDR3 sequence reads: CASNRGADGELFF. The CDR3 DNA reads as TGTGCCAGCAACCGGGGGGCCGACGGGGAGCTGTTTTTT.

This clone was counted once. The rearrangement joins TRBV2 to TRBJ1-3; no definite D call. The CDR3 is 15 residues long. CDR1 is SNHLY and CDR2 is FYNNEI in the germline V gene. Trimming cost V 4 bases and J 2 bases, with 12 bases left between them. DNA for the CDR3: TGTGCCAGCAGTGTGTATGGGAGAGCTGGAAACACCATATATTTT. It is translated as CASSVYGRAGNTIYF. The full variable domain, in which reference TRBV2 and TRBJ1-3 provide the parts outside the CDR3, is EPEVTQTPSHQVTQMGQEVILRCVPISNHLYFYWYRQILGQKVEFLVSFYNNEISEKSEIFDDQFSVERPDGSNFTLKIRSTKLEDSAMYFCASSVYGRAGNTIYFGEGSWLTVV.

The chain is built from TRBV5-1 and TRBJ2-3, with a tentative D call TRBD1 (9 bases). This CDR3 has 16 residues. Looked up from germline, CDR1 is SGHRS and CDR2 is YFSETQ. Trimming left V 7 bases short and J 5 bases short, with 23 bases between. CDR3 coding DNA: TGCGCCAGCCTTCCGGGAGGGACAGGGTCTTTAGATACGCAGTATTTT. It specifies CASLPGGTGSLDTQYF.

The chain is built from TRBV28 and TRBJ2-2, with 8 bases aligning to TRBD1. With 4 bases clipped from V and 8 bases from J, the junction kept 12 bases outside the gene matches. The germline V gene has CDR1 MDHEN and CDR2 SYDVKM. The CDR3 runs to 16 residues. The CDR3 DNA reads as TGTGCCAGCAGTTCTCCCAGGGACAGGACTTTGGGGGAGCTGTTTTTT. It is translated as CASSSPRDRTLGELFF.

The J gene is TRBJ2-7, the V gene TRBV3-1 (or the pseudogene TRBV3-2); D gene ambiguous. Between the trimmed V and J ends, which lost 2 bases and 0 bases, there was a span of 5 bases. Germline loops: CDR1 LGHDT, CDR2 YNNKEL (reference sequence). This CDR3 has 13 residues. The CDR3 spells CASSQLSSYEQYF. CDR3 nucleotide sequence: TGTGCCAGCAGCCAACTGAGCTCCTACGAGCAGTACTTC.

The chain is built from TRBV27 and TRBJ1-1; unclear D gene. Deletions cut 3 bases from V and 5 bases from J, with 4 bases between. Germline CDR1 and CDR2: MNHEY and SMNVEV (reference sequence). The CDR3 length is 11 residues. This CDR3 reads CASSFGTEAFF. The CDR3 DNA sequence: TGTGCCAGCAGTTTCGGTACTGAAGCTTTCTTT.

The CDR3 region is CASSQRTGSTLNTEAFF. DNA of the CDR3: TGTGCCAGCAGCCAACGGACAGGGAGTACGCTGAACACTGAAGCTTTCTTT. The chain is built from TRBV7-8 and TRBJ1-1; 8 nucleotides line up with TRBD1. Germline CDR1 is SGHVS and CDR2 is FQNEAQ. The V gene end was trimmed by 5 bases and the J gene end by 0 bases; junction bases not matched to a gene: 11. This CDR3 region has 17 residues.

This clone was seen a single time. The chain recombines TRBV2 with TRBJ2-1; 10 bases fit TRBD1. Losses at the gene ends were 5 bases for V and 8 bases for J; bases not matched to a gene: 3. The CDR3 is made up of 13 amino acids. CDR1 SNHLY and CDR2 FYNNEI come from the germline V gene. The CDR3 DNA reads TGTGCCAGCAGTACGACAGGGGGCGATGAGCAGTTCTTC. Protein: CASSTTGGDEQFF.

The genes are TRBV2 and TRBJ1-2; D remains unclear. The V gene's germline CDR1 is SNHLY and CDR2 FYNNEI. The CDR3 extends over 14 amino acids. V lost 2 bases and J 5 bases, leaving 12 bases between the germline ends. CDR3 residues: CASSESAALYGYTF. The CDR3 bases are TGTGCCAGCAGTGAAAGTGCGGCACTTTATGGCTACACCTTC.

V gene TRBV4-1 combines with J gene TRBJ2-3; tentatively, D is TRBD2 (6 bases). Trimming shortened V by 0 bases and J by 2 bases, and 12 bases separated the two germline ends. Germline V gene lookup returns CDR1 MGHRA and CDR2 YSYEKL. CDR3 size: 16 residues. CDR3 sequence (DNA): TGCGCCAGCAGCCAAGAGGGGGGAAGGCTCACAGATACGCAGTATTTT. Amino acids: CASSQEGGRLTDTQYF.

The chain has TRBV10-1 and TRBJ2-7; 10 positions agree with TRBD1. The CDR3 runs to 16 residues. V gave up 6 bases and J gave up 3 bases; unmatched junction bases: 11. Germline V gives CDR1 WNHNN, CDR2 SYGVQD (reference sequence). The CDR3 spells CASSDSPGQGSYEQYF. CDR3 coding DNA: TGCGCCAGCAGCGATTCTCCGGGACAGGGGAGCTACGAGCAGTACTTC.

This sequence joins TRBV28 and TRBJ2-5; 7 bases match TRBD1. The CDR3 covers 14 residues. V lost 5 bases to trimming and J lost 4 bases; unmatched junction nucleotides: 7. Germline V gives CDR1 MDHEN, CDR2 SYDVKM. The CDR3 bases are TGTGCCAGCAGTAAAAGACAGGGTAGAGAGACCCAGTACTTC. It is translated as CASSKRQGRETQYF.

This clone has a single count. The chain has TRBV28 and TRBJ1-4; D might be TRBD1 (6 bases). The CDR3 consists of 13 residues. From germline, CDR1 is MDHEN and CDR2 SYDVKM. V lost 8 bases and J lost 11, with 18 bases in between. CDR3 residues: CASRTGTPSKLFF. CDR3 sequence (DNA): TGTGCCAGCCGTACCGGGACACCCTCCAAACTGTTTTTT.

The chain has TRBV10-2 and TRBJ1-1, with 7 bases lining up with TRBD1. The CDR3 covers 16 residues. Germline values: CDR1 WSHSY, CDR2 SAAADI. With 0 bases clipped from V and 3 bases from J, the junction kept 7 bases outside the gene matches. CDR3 coding DNA: TGCGCCAGCAGTGAGTCGAGATACAGGGGTGACACTGAAGCTTTCTTT. Translated: CASSESRYRGDTEAFF.

This rearrangement joins TRBV5-1 to TRBJ2-5; 15 bases are shared with TRBD2. The CDR3 has 15 amino acids. Trimming cost V 4 bases and J 4 bases; bases outside gene matches: 2. Germline V gene data show CDR1 as SGHRS and CDR2 as YFSETQ. Here the CDR3 DNA reads TGCGCCAGCAGCGAGGGACTAGCGGGGGGAGAGACCCAGTACTTC. Its translation: CASSEGLAGGETQYF.

V usage is TRBV19 and J usage is TRBJ2-2; D is unresolved. Germline V gene lookup returns CDR1 LNHDA and CDR2 SQIVND (reference sequence). The V end lost 8 bases, the J end lost 4 bases, and 5 bases lay between the germline ends. CDR3 length equals 11 residues. The CDR3 DNA reads as TGTGCCAGTCACAGCACCGGGGAGCTGTTTTTT. As protein: CASHSTGELFF. The whole variable domain, remainder taken from reference TRBV19 and TRBJ2-2, is DGGITQSPKYLFRKEGQNVTLSCEQNLNHDAMYWYRQDPGQGLRLIYYSQIVNDFQKGDIAEGYSVSREKKESFPLTVTSAQKNPTAFYLCASHSTGELFFGEGSRLTVL.

The rearrangement links TRBV19 to TRBJ1-2; 7 bases are a match to TRBD1. After removal of 11 bases from V and 4 bases from J, the junction contained 7 bases not matched to a gene. Germline values: CDR1 LNHDA, CDR2 SQIVND (reference sequence). The CDR3 contains 12 residues. In DNA form, the CDR3 reads TGTGCCTCGCTAGGGGGCCCCTATGGCTACACCTTC. This sequence encodes CASLGGPYGYTF.